This TCR beta chain was documented in a study of human T cells and chemical hapten exposure. Study as a whole: Minor volume differences among pooled libraries chiefly drove per-sample TCR yield variation.

This clonotype was picked up many times. The library tagged individual cDNA molecules with unique molecular identifiers. Authors' processing steps: Counts of TCRs in each sample centred on a median of 95,638 and extended from about 24,000 to 680,000. TCRdb fed the RACE reads into MiXCR, producing one record per CDR3 protein. The authors' filters were not applied to this entry. The sample includes some 65,000 distinct CDR3 sequences, roughly 6.6% of them seen just once. Noted time point: healthy volunteer bleed at 6 weeks. Whole blood, unfractionated, served as the material for total RNA extraction. J lost 7 bases, V lost 10 bases, and 6 bases had no gene match. Per germline, CDR1 SNHLY and CDR2 FYNNEI. The CDR3 length is 13 residues.

The V call is TRBV2, the J call TRBJ2-1; 11 nucleotides match TRBD2. The sequenced material came from whole blood. This sequence originates from a female donor in good health. Some clones in this sample may be carry-over from other donors' samples. Here the CDR3 reads CATGTSGDNEQFF. CDR3 nucleotides: TGTGCCACCGGGACTAGCGGAGATAATGAGCAGTTCTTC.